What follows describes a single T cell receptor beta chain. Its antigen is unknown. All patients were untreated before thyroid surgery. TCRdb re-called clones via MiXCR from the PCR reads. The sample carries about 20,000 clones, roughly 36% recorded once. These data originate in a study of metastatic and nonmetastatic thyroid tumors. Study-wide background: Repertoire comparison spanned blood and tumor or nodule tissue of malignant and benign thyroid patients. Study findings and constraints: As reported, TCR beta diversity in blood and tumor was significantly higher in malignant thyroid tumors than in benign nodules.

This sequence was found in a female donor with papillary thyroid cancer or a benign thyroid nodule (not recorded which). Some clones in this sample may be carry-over from other donors' samples. Sequenced material: tumor tissue.

The CDR3 reads CASSLEQAGGSDTQYF. CDR3 in DNA: TGCGCCAGCAGCCTCGAACAGGCGGGGGGATCAGATACGCAGTATTTT. The rearrangement joins TRBV5-1 to TRBJ2-3; 8 nucleotides align to TRBD2. The CDR3 length is 16 residues. The germline gives CDR1 SGHRS, CDR2 YFSETQ. Trimming at V came to 4 bases and at J to 4 bases, leaving 11 bases not matched to a gene.